This TCR beta chain was recovered during a study of blood T cell repertoires in COVID-19. The overall study: Samples came from the United States, Italy and Spain, spanning acute and convalescent COVID-19.

Original analysis: Reference gene primer amplification yielded estimated nucleated cell counts. Clones were sequenced by immunoSEQ multiplex PCR, and TCRdb holds only the in-frame ones, with some missing. For V, J and clone size, that table is used; D and trimming come from the DNA. The sample contains 56,000 or so clones, 84% of which appear only once. The receptor was derived from a man aged 50 to 59 with acute or convalescent COVID-19. What was sequenced was peripheral blood.

The CDR3 here is CASSYSLTGTDTQYF. The CDR3 DNA reads as TGTGCCAGCAGTTACTCACTTACGGGCACAGATACGCAGTATTTT. The chain combines TRBV6-5 with TRBJ2-3; D is unclear. The CDR3 consists of 15 residues. V dropped 0 bases and J dropped 1 base, with 8 bases sitting between them. Looked up from germline, CDR1 is MNHEY and CDR2 is SVGAGI.